Below, 29 T cell receptor beta chains from the same sample are listed, as sequenced in a study of blood T cells in healthy people across ages (dated by TCRdb to the mid-2010s). The library was obtained by 5' RACE. Sequencing was performed on an Illumina HiSeq 2500. A second PCR of about 7 to 12 cycles was run with a J-beta primer mix and a sample-barcoded 5' primer. The public reads were run again by TCRdb, first through fastp at Q25 and then through MiXCR, and only productive beta chains were kept. Records with the same CDR3 protein are collapsed into one entry carrying the most frequent genes and DNA. This sample comprises about 640,000 distinct CDR3 sequences, approximately 59% of them detected only once. The ten largest clones take up more than 35% of the sample. The sample was blood. Receptors were obtained from a man between 60 and 75 years old in good health.

This sequence joins TRBV19 and TRBJ1-2; the match to TRBD1 covers 7 bases. The CDR3 has 16 amino acids. Germline V gene sequence: CDR1 LNHDA, CDR2 SQIVND (reference sequence). V was clipped by 1 base and J by 4 bases; unmatched bases: 9. CDR3 DNA: TGTGCCAGTAGTATAGGAGGCCTTGGACAGGCCTATGGCTACACCTTC. This codes for CASSIGGLGQAYGYTF.

To note about this clonotype: Sequence at one end of the junction differs from germline and may be a read error. This chain connects TRBV18 to TRBJ2-1; D may match TRBD1 or TRBD2 (5 bases each). CDR3 length equals 16 residues. Germline V gene lookup returns CDR1 KGHSH and CDR2 LQKENI. This CDR3 is CASSPWDHLAYNEQFF. For the CDR3, the DNA is TGTGCCAGCTCACCATGGGACCACCTGGCTTACAACGAGCAGTTCTTC.

The chain couples TRBV5-5 to TRBJ2-5; 13 bases are a match to TRBD2. Germline CDR1 SGHKS, CDR2 YYEKEE (reference sequence). Germline trimming cut 4 bases from V and 2 bases from J; bases unmatched to any gene: 2. The CDR3 extends over 15 amino acids. In DNA, the CDR3 is TGTGCCAGCAGCGGGACTAGCGGGATTCAAGAGACCCAGTACTTC. It is translated as CASSGTSGIQETQYF.

This clonotype was seen a single time. V gene TRBV14 combines with J gene TRBJ2-4; 8 bases fit TRBD2. The tail of the sequence fits TRBJ2-7 better, so the J call may be wrong. The CDR3 runs 15 residues. Germline assignment: CDR1 SGHDN and CDR2 FVKESK. CDR3 amino acids: CASSQAGSGGAEQYF. The CDR3 DNA sequence: TGTGCCAGCAGCCAAGCTGGATCCGGGGGGGCCGAGCAGTACTTC.

The sample holds a few counts of this clonotype. V and J are TRBV5-1 and TRBJ2-2; D unresolved. The CDR3 covers 12 residues. Between the trimmed V and J ends, which lost 3 bases and 7 bases, there was a span of 7 bases. The germline V gene encodes CDR1 SGHRS and CDR2 YFSETQ. CDR3 bases: TGCGCCAGCAGCTCACAAGGCGGGGAGCTGTTTTTT. It yields the protein CASSSQGGELFF.

This chain uses TRBV15 with TRBJ2-7, with D tentatively TRBD2 (6 bases). In germline, CDR1 is LNHNV, CDR2 YYDKDF (reference sequence). This CDR3 comprises 13 residues. Trimming took 0 bases from V and 4 from J, leaving 7 bases between them. This CDR3 is CATSRDREYEQYF. In DNA form, the CDR3 reads TGTGCCACCAGCAGAGATCGGGAGTACGAGCAGTACTTC.

The V and J genes are TRBV20-1 and TRBJ2-7, with D possibly TRBD2 on 5 matching bases. The J call is doubtful: the DNA matches TRBJ2-5 better. From germline, CDR1 is DFQATT and CDR2 SNEGSKA (reference sequence). This CDR3 spans 13 amino acids. This CDR3 is CSASGSSQETQYF. The CDR3 DNA sequence: TGCAGCGCCTCGGGATCTTCTCAAGAGACCCAGTACTTC.

This clonotype was detected a few times. This chain links TRBV6-1 with TRBJ1-2, with D hard to call. V lost 3 bases, J lost 3 bases, and 11 bases lay in between. This CDR3 has 14 residues. Germline-derived CDR1 and CDR2 are MNHNS and SASEGT. The CDR3 loop is CASSDGMGDYGYTF. The DNA of the CDR3 is TGTGCCAGCAGTGACGGTATGGGAGACTATGGCTACACCTTC.

This clonotype was counted only a few times. The chain combines TRBV5-1 with TRBJ1-6, with 10 nucleotides matching TRBD1. CDR1 and CDR2 from the germline V gene are SGHRS and YFSETQ. The trim removed 4 bases at V and 7 bases at J, leaving 8 bases unmatched. CDR3 length: 16 amino acids. The DNA for the CDR3 is TGCGCCAGCAGCGTCTCCGGGACAGGGGTAAATTCACCCCTCCACTTT. It specifies CASSVSGTGVNSPLHF.

Only a few counts were recorded for this clonotype. The chain is built from TRBV7-2 and TRBJ2-4, with 9 bases identical to TRBD1. CDR3 length: 14 amino acids. CDR1 SGHTA and CDR2 FQGNSA come from the germline V gene. V was pared by 5 bases and J by 8 bases, with 7 bases of the junction left unmatched. CDR3 DNA sequence: TGTGCCAGCAGCGATACAGGGGGCTGGGACATTCAGTACTTC. It translates to CASSDTGGWDIQYF.

The V call is TRBV5-1, the J call TRBJ1-4; D not resolved. The CDR3 consists of 15 residues. Per the germline V gene, CDR1 is SGHRS and CDR2 is YFSETQ. V lost 0 bases and J 5 bases, leaving 11 bases between the germline ends. CDR3 sequence reads: CASSLGSPLNEKLFF. The CDR3 DNA follows: TGCGCCAGCAGCTTGGGCAGCCCTCTCAATGAAAAACTGTTTTTT.

The gene calls are TRBV6-5 and TRBJ2-5; tentatively, D is TRBD1 (5 bases). Trimming stripped 6 bases from V and 7 bases from J, with 21 bases between. The CDR3 is made up of 15 amino acids. CDR1 MNHEY and CDR2 SVGAGI come from the germline V gene. The CDR3 loop is CASSETTGALGTQYF. In DNA, the CDR3 is TGTGCCAGCAGCGAAACCACAGGAGCGTTGGGGACCCAGTACTTC.

Worth noting for this clonotype: The limits of the CDR3 on the DNA are not certain, so only TCRdb's listed CDR3 is given. The J gene is TRBJ2-1, the V gene TRBV6-2 or TRBV6-3; TRBD1 is the table's D call and was not checked against the DNA. Germline CDR1 is MNHEY and CDR2 is SVGEGT. The CDR3 has 14 residues if both end residues are counted. CDR3 loop: CASSSSGTGREQFF.

This clonotype was picked up one time. This chain connects TRBV5-1 to TRBJ2-5; no clear D gene. The germline gives CDR1 SGHRS, CDR2 YFSETQ. The V end lost 0 bases, the J end lost 2 bases, and 14 bases lay between the germline ends. The CDR3 is 16 residues long. The CDR3 loop reads CASSLEAAQIQETQYF. In nucleotides, the CDR3 is TGCGCCAGCAGCTTGGAGGCTGCACAAATACAAGAGACCCAGTACTTC.

The chain joins TRBV19 to TRBJ2-1; TRBD1 matches 9 bases. CDR3 length equals 15 residues. V gave up 7 bases and J gave up 2 bases; unmatched junction bases: 6. Germline V gene data show CDR1 as LNHDA and CDR2 as SQIVND (reference sequence). CDR3 DNA: TGTGCCAGTAAAAAAGGGACAGGGCCCTACAATGAGCAGTTCTTC. Amino acid sequence: CASKKGTGPYNEQFF. Looking up the rest from reference TRBV19 and TRBJ2-1 gives the full variable domain: DGGITQSPKYLFRKEGQNVTLSCEQNLNHDAMYWYRQDPGQGLRLIYYSQIVNDFQKGDIAEGYSVSREKKESFPLTVTSAQKNPTAFYLCASKKGTGPYNEQFFGPGTRLTVL.

The chain carries TRBV7-2 and TRBJ1-6; tentatively, D is TRBD1 (5 bases). V lost 2 bases and J 10 bases, leaving 15 bases between the germline ends. Germline CDR1 SGHTA, CDR2 FQGNSA. The CDR3 consists of 15 residues. CDR3 bases: TGTGCCAGCAGCTTACGACAGATGGGGGAATCACCCCTCCACTTT. It translates to CASSLRQMGESPLHF.

The chain is built from TRBV5-1 and TRBJ1-6; D is undetermined. V was clipped by 2 bases and J by 4 bases, with 7 bases between them. CDR1 is SGHRS, CDR2 YFSETQ, per germline. The CDR3 has 14 amino acids. As DNA, the CDR3 is TGCGCCAGCAGCTTCGCAGATTATAATTCACCCCTCCACTTT. As protein: CASSFADYNSPLHF.

There are a few counts of this clonotype. The chain couples TRBV3-1 to TRBJ2-1; tentative D call: TRBD1 (6 bases). The CDR3 has 16 amino acids. Germline CDR1 and CDR2: LGHDT and YNNKEL (reference sequence). Trimming shortened V by 0 bases and J by 5 bases, and 14 bases separated the two germline ends. DNA of the CDR3: TGTGCCAGCAGCCAAGATGGGACACGGGTTGACAATGAGCAGTTCTTC. Amino acids: CASSQDGTRVDNEQFF.

Regarding this clonotype: At one end, the junction sequence differs from germline, possibly due to a read error. The V and J genes are TRBV7-2 and TRBJ2-3, with D maybe TRBD2 (6 bases). The germline V gene has CDR1 SGHTA and CDR2 FQGNSA. CDR3 length: 12 amino acids. CDR3 residues: CAGGDLTETQYF. CDR3 coding DNA: TGTGCCGGCGGGGACCTAACAGAGACGCAGTATTTT. The variable domain in full, completed from reference TRBV7-2 and TRBJ2-3, reads GAGVSQSPSNKVTEKGKDVELRCDPISGHTALYWYRQSLGQGLEFLIYFQGNSAPDKSGLPSDRFSAERTGGSVSTLTIQRTQQEDSAVYLCAGGDLTETQYFGPGTRLTVL.

This clonotype has more than one count but fewer than ten. V is TRBV20-1 and J is TRBJ2-4, with D perhaps matching TRBD2 (6 bases). Germline V CDR1 and CDR2: DFQATT, SNEGSKA (reference sequence). CDR3 length equals 14 residues. Trimming took off 1 base at V and 9 bases at J, with 16 bases between the two ends. CDR3 sequence (DNA): TGCAGTGCTAGAGGAGCTACAGCCGGGGGCATTCAGTACTTC. Amino acids: CSARGATAGGIQYF.

V is TRBV7-3 and J is TRBJ2-1, with a tentative D call TRBD1 (6 bases). The CDR3 runs 19 residues. CDR1 is SGHTA and CDR2 is FQGTGA in the germline V gene. With 1 base removed from V and 3 bases from J, the gap between germline ends came to 22 bases. The chain's CDR3 is CASSLKPPTGQLNYNEQFF. The CDR3 DNA reads TGTGCCAGCAGCTTAAAACCACCAACAGGGCAACTTAACTACAATGAGCAGTTCTTC. The full variable domain, in which reference TRBV7-3 and TRBJ2-1 provide the parts outside the CDR3, is GAGVSQTPSNKVTEKGKYVELRCDPISGHTALYWYRQSLGQGPEFLIYFQGTGAADDSGLPNDRFFAVRPEGSVSTLKIQRTERGDSAVYLCASSLKPPTGQLNYNEQFFGPGTRLTVL.

The chain carries TRBV6-5 and TRBJ1-2, with D unresolved. The CDR3 has 11 residues. Germline CDR1 and CDR2: MNHEY and SVGAGI. Trimming cost V 9 bases and J 4 bases, with 9 bases left between them. CDR3 loop: CASRLGYGYTF. The CDR3 DNA reads TGTGCCAGTAGGTTGGGCTATGGCTACACCTTC.

The V and J genes are TRBV5-6 and TRBJ1-1; TRBD1 is a possible D gene (5 bases). The V gene's germline CDR1 is SGHDT and CDR2 YYEEEE. The CDR3 has 16 amino acids. V lost 0 bases and J lost 0, with 12 bases in between. CDR3 bases: TGTGCCAGCAGCTTGGTTGGGGCTAACATGAACACTGAAGCTTTCTTT. It translates to CASSLVGANMNTEAFF.

This sequence joins TRBV6-5 and TRBJ2-1; TRBD2 might be the D (7 bases). The CDR3 contains 16 residues. The germline V and J ends were trimmed by 5 bases and 0 bases, with 14 bases remaining between them. Germline-derived CDR1 and CDR2 are MNHEY and SVGAGI. The CDR3 DNA follows: TGTGCCAGCAGTCTTATAGGGGGGGGCTCCTACAATGAGCAGTTCTTC. Protein: CASSLIGGGSYNEQFF.

The genes are TRBV3-1 and TRBJ1-1; 8 nucleotides match TRBD1. Germline CDR1 and CDR2: LGHDT and YNNKEL (reference sequence). J gave up 4 bases and V 1 base, and 5 bases lay outside the gene matches. This CDR3 is 15 amino acids long. CDR3 residues: CASSQAQGAGTEAFF. CDR3 DNA: TGTGCCAGCAGCCAAGCCCAGGGGGCGGGCACTGAAGCTTTCTTT.

The chain couples TRBV15 to TRBJ2-7, with TRBD1 matching 8 bases. In germline, CDR1 is LNHNV, CDR2 YYDKDF (reference sequence). This CDR3 is 15 amino acids long. The V gene end was trimmed by 5 bases and the J gene end by 4 bases; junction bases not matched to a gene: 10. The DNA for the CDR3 is TGTGCCACCAGCTCCAGGACAGGGCGGGCGTACGAGCAGTACTTC. This encodes CATSSRTGRAYEQYF.

On this clonotype itself: An end of the junction differs from the germline gene, which may be a read error. This chain links TRBV29-1 with TRBJ2-7; D might be TRBD1 (7 bases). With the DNA end fitting TRBJ2-5 better, the J assignment may be wrong. The germline V gene has CDR1 SQVTM and CDR2 ANQGSEA. This CDR3 is 14 amino acids long. DNA for the CDR3: TGCAGCATTGAAAACAGGGGAGGCCGGGAGACCCAGTACTTC. Its translation is CSIENRGGRETQYF.

The chain employs TRBV28 and TRBJ1-1, with D unclear. Looked up from germline, CDR1 is MDHEN and CDR2 is SYDVKM. The CDR3 is 14 amino acids. The V end was cut by 6 bases, the J end by 1 base, with 12 bases between. CDR3 residues: CASSLGRRNTEAFF. CDR3 in DNA: TGTGCCAGCAGCCTCGGACGGAGGAACACTGAAGCTTTCTTT.

The table lists this clonotype with a few counts. This chain connects TRBV27 to TRBJ2-1, with TRBD2 matching 12 bases. This CDR3 has 14 residues. Trimming removed 9 bases from V and 3 bases from J; junction bases left unmatched: 3. CDR1 is MNHEY and CDR2 is SMNVEV in the germline V gene (reference sequence). CDR3 nucleotide sequence: TGTGCCAGAGGGGGACTAGCGGGCTACAATGAGCAGTTCTTC. It specifies CARGGLAGYNEQFF.